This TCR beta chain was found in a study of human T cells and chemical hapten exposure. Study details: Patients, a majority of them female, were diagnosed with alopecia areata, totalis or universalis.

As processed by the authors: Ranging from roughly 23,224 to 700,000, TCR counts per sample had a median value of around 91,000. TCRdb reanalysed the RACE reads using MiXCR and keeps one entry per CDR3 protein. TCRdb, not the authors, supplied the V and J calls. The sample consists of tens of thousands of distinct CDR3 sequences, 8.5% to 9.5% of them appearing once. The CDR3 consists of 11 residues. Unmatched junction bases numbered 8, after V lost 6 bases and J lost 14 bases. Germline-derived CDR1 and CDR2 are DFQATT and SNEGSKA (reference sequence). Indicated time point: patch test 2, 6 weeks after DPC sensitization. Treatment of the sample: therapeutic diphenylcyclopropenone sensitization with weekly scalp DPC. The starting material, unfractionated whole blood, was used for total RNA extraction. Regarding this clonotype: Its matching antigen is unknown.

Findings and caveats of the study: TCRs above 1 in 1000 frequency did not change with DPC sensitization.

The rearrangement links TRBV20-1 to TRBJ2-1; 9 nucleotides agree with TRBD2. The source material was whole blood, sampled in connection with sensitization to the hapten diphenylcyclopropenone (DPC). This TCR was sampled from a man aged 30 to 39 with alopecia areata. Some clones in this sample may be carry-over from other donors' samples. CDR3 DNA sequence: TGCAGTGCGCGGACTAGCGAGGTGAAGTTCTTC. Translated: CSARTSEVKFF.